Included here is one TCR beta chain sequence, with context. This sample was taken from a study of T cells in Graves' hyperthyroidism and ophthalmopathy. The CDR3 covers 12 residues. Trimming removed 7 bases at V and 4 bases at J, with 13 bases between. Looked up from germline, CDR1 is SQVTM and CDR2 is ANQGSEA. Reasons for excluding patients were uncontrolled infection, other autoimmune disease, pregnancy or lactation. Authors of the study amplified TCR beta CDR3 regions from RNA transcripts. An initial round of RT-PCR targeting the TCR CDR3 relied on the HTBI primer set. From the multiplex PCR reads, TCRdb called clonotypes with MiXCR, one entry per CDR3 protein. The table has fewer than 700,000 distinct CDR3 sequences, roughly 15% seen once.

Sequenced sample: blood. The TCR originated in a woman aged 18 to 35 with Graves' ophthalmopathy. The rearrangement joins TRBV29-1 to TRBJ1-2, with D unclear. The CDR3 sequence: CSADGNLYGYTF. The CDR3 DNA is TGCAGCGCCGACGGGAACCTCTATGGCTACACCTTC.